Shown below are 25 T cell receptor beta chains from a single sample sequenced in a study of blood T cell repertoires in COVID-19. Clones were sequenced by immunoSEQ multiplex PCR, and TCRdb holds only the in-frame ones, with some missing. Here the sample spans hundreds of thousands of clones, about four fifths being singletons. The sample comprised PBMCs or T cells enriched from blood (not recorded which). The receptors were gathered from a woman in her forties or fifties who had been exposed to COVID-19.

The chain recombines TRBV10-3 with TRBJ2-3, with 10 positions matching TRBD1. V was pared by 0 bases and J by 2 bases, with 8 bases of the junction left unmatched. There are 18 residues in the CDR3. Germline lookup yields CDR1 ENHRY and CDR2 SYGVKD. The CDR3 nucleotides read TGTGCCATCAGTGAGTCGATGACAGGGGGCTCCCTCACAGATACGCAGTATTTT. This sequence encodes CAISESMTGGSLTDTQYF.

The V gene is TRBV5-1, the J gene TRBJ1-1; possibly TRBD1 for D (5 bases). The CDR3 extends over 14 amino acids. V shed 5 bases and J shed 0 bases, with 11 bases lying between them. CDR1 is SGHRS and CDR2 is YFSETQ in the germline V gene. The CDR3 sequence: CASSLQEMNTEAFF. DNA of the CDR3: TGCGCCAGCAGTTTACAGGAGATGAACACTGAAGCTTTCTTT.

This chain connects TRBV29-1 to TRBJ1-2; tentative D call: TRBD1 (5 bases). Germline V CDR1 and CDR2: SQVTM, ANQGSEA. The CDR3 spans 12 residues. V was shortened by 5 bases and J by 6 bases, with 13 bases between the two germline ends. The DNA for the CDR3 is TGCAGCGTTTGGTCGGGGGAAGATGGCTACACCTTC. It translates to CSVWSGEDGYTF.

The chain has TRBV7-3 and TRBJ1-1; D gene ambiguous. V lost 1 base and J lost 5, with 8 bases in between. Germline values: CDR1 SGHTA, CDR2 FQGTGA. This CDR3 region has 13 residues. CDR3 protein: CASSLIRGTEAFF. CDR3 bases: TGTGCCAGCAGCTTAATTCGGGGTACTGAAGCTTTCTTT.

The chain uses TRBV11-2 and TRBJ1-1; D perhaps matches TRBD1 (6 bases). CDR1 is SGHAT and CDR2 is FQNNGV in the germline V gene. Trimming took off 1 base at V and 1 base at J, with 13 bases between the two ends. The CDR3 runs 16 residues. The CDR3: CASSLAGRGANTEAFF. Written as DNA, the CDR3 is TGTGCCAGCAGCTTAGCGGGTCGGGGGGCGAACACTGAAGCTTTCTTT.

The chain combines TRBV21-1 with TRBJ2-7; the DNA was not compared with TRBD1, the D call given in the table. TRBV21-1 is recorded as a pseudogene. CDR3 length: 14 amino acids. The CDR3 reads CASSRQEGSYEQYF. The CDR3 nucleotides read TGTGCCAGCAGCAGACAAGAAGGATCCTACGAGCAGTACTTC.

This clone has just one count. V is TRBV6-2 or TRBV6-3 and J is TRBJ2-1; 13 bases line up with TRBD2. CDR1 is MNHEY, CDR2 SVGEGT, per germline. The CDR3 spans 16 residues. Trimming cost V 6 bases and J 4 bases; bases outside gene matches: 6. Here the CDR3 reads CASSGLAGDSYNEQFF. The CDR3 coding sequence is TGTGCCAGCAGCGGACTAGCGGGGGATTCATACAATGAGCAGTTCTTC.

The rearrangement links TRBV11-2 to TRBJ1-1; D call uncertain. The germline gives CDR1 SGHAT, CDR2 FQNNGV. The CDR3 has 15 residues. Trimming pared 4 bases from V and 0 bases from J, leaving 12 bases between. In DNA, the CDR3 is TGTGCCAGCAGCTCATCCCTCGGTCTGAACACTGAAGCTTTCTTT. Protein sequence: CASSSSLGLNTEAFF.

V gene TRBV6-5 combines with J gene TRBJ2-3; a weak D match, TRBD2 (7 bases). Germline V lookup: CDR1 MNHEY, CDR2 SVGAGI. The V end lost 7 bases, the J end lost 3 bases, and 17 bases lay between the germline ends. The CDR3 has 15 residues. CDR3 in DNA: TGTGCCAGCACCCCACGGGGGGCGAAGACAGATACGCAGTATTTT. Its protein is CASTPRGAKTDTQYF.

The chain employs TRBV7-4 and TRBJ1-5, with D unclear. The length of the CDR3 is 15 residues. V shed 5 bases and J shed 4 bases, with 15 bases lying between them. Looked up from germline, CDR1 is SGHVT and CDR2 is SQSDAQ. CDR3: CASSPPGSLNQPQHF. Written as DNA, the CDR3 is TGTGCCAGCAGCCCCCCGGGGTCCCTAAATCAGCCCCAGCATTTT.

The chain carries TRBV29-1 and TRBJ2-2; no definite D call. The CDR3 is 12 residues long. Looked up from germline, CDR1 is SQVTM and CDR2 is ANQGSEA. Deletions cut 2 bases from V and 5 bases from J, with 6 bases between. The CDR3: CSVEPVTGELFF. The CDR3 DNA reads TGCAGCGTTGAACCGGTGACCGGGGAGCTGTTTTTT.

In DNA form, the CDR3 reads TGTGCCAGCAGCCAACCTAAAAGTTGGCAGGCAGTGAACACTGAAGCTTTCTTT. Translated, it gives CASSQPKSWQAVNTEAFF. The rearrangement links TRBV14 to TRBJ1-1, with D uncertain. The CDR3 extends over 18 amino acids. Looked up from germline, CDR1 is SGHDN and CDR2 is FVKESK. V was pared by 2 bases and J by 0 bases, with 19 bases between.

The rearrangement links TRBV6-5 to TRBJ2-3; 7 nucleotides match TRBD2. CDR3 length: 13 amino acids. The germline gives CDR1 MNHEY, CDR2 SVGAGI. Unmatched junction bases numbered 8, after V lost 10 bases and J lost 4 bases. The CDR3 DNA sequence: TGTGCCATACGTGCGGGGGACGCAGATACGCAGTATTTT. It specifies CAIRAGDADTQYF.

This clone showed up just once. In nucleotides, the CDR3 is TGCGCCAGCAGCCAGTCCGAGCCGGAGCAATACAATGGCTACACCTTC. Translation: CASSQSEPEQYNGYTF. V is TRBV4-1 and J is TRBJ1-2; D not resolved. Germline CDR1 is MGHRA and CDR2 is YSYEKL. V was pared by 3 bases and J by 6 bases, with 20 bases between. The CDR3 is 16 amino acids.

The V and J genes are TRBV5-5 and TRBJ1-2, with 7 positions matching TRBD1. J gave up 0 bases and V 0 bases, and 5 bases lay outside the gene matches. The CDR3 spans 16 residues. Germline V gene lookup returns CDR1 SGHKS and CDR2 YYEKEE (reference sequence). The CDR3 protein is CASSLAPGQTNYGYTF. The CDR3 coding sequence is TGTGCCAGCAGCTTGGCCCCGGGACAGACTAACTATGGCTACACCTTC.

The chain carries TRBV5-1 and TRBJ2-2, with a possible D match to TRBD1 (6 bases). Germline V gives CDR1 SGHRS, CDR2 YFSETQ. The V end lost 0 bases, the J end lost 0 bases, and 15 bases lay between the germline ends. The CDR3 sequence is 18 residues long. CDR3 sequence (DNA): TGCGCCAGCAGCTTGGAACAGGGCTTTTTTACGAACACCGGGGAGCTGTTTTTT. This gives the protein CASSLEQGFFTNTGELFF.

J is TRBJ1-2 and V is TRBV30; D gene uncertain. Trimming took off 2 bases at V and 8 bases at J, with 15 bases between the two ends. The CDR3 is 13 residues long. Germline V gives CDR1 GTSNPN, CDR2 SVGIG (reference sequence). The DNA of the CDR3 is TGTGCCTGGAGTCCCGCAGGCCTAGCGGGCTACACCTTC. The encoded protein is CAWSPAGLAGYTF. Together with reference TRBV30 and TRBJ1-2, the CDR3 gives the full variable domain: SQTIHQWPATLVQPVGSPLSLECTVEGTSNPNLYWYRQAAGRGLQLLFYSVGIGQISSEVPQNLSASRPQDRQFILSSKKLLLSDSGFYLCAWSPAGLAGYTFGSGTRLTVV.

The CDR3 coding sequence is TGCGCCAGCAGCCTCCAGGGTCGCGGGGGGGCCTCAGGGGAGCTGTTTTTT. Its protein is CASSLQGRGGASGELFF. The V gene is TRBV5-1, the J gene TRBJ2-2; 9 bases match TRBD2. CDR3 size: 17 residues. The germline V gene has CDR1 SGHRS and CDR2 YFSETQ. V dropped 4 bases and J dropped 8; count of bases not matched to a gene: 15.

The chain employs TRBV19 and TRBJ1-1; TRBD1 agrees at 7 bases. Germline CDR1 is LNHDA and CDR2 is SQIVND (reference sequence). V shed 3 bases and J 7 bases; nucleotides not matched to a gene: 14. The CDR3 consists of 16 residues. In nucleotides, the CDR3 is TGTGCCAGTAGTATTCGGGCACCCAGGGGGTTTGGTGAAGCTTTCTTT. Translating gives CASSIRAPRGFGEAFF.

This clone came up a few times. The chain carries TRBV6-2 or TRBV6-3 and TRBJ1-4; TRBD1 is a possible D gene (5 bases). V was pared by 2 bases and J by 8 bases, with 9 bases between. Germline lookup yields CDR1 MNHEY and CDR2 SVGEGT. This CDR3 is built from 13 residues. The CDR3 DNA reads TGTGCCAGCAGTTACGTGAGACAGGAAAAACTGTTTTTT. Amino acids: CASSYVRQEKLFF.

The CDR3 DNA reads TGCAGTGCTAGTAAGGCCGGGAGGATGAACACTGAAGCTTTCTTT. This gives the protein CSASKAGRMNTEAFF. This rearrangement joins TRBV20-1 to TRBJ1-1; D not certain. The CDR3 is 15 amino acids. Germline assignment: CDR1 DFQATT and CDR2 SNEGSKA (reference sequence). The V and J ends lost 3 bases and 0 bases respectively, with 14 bases between them.

The rearrangement joins TRBV6-2 or TRBV6-3 to TRBJ2-6; possibly TRBD1 for D (5 bases). V lost 3 bases and J 0 bases, leaving 21 bases between the germline ends. The CDR3 sequence is 20 residues long. Germline assignment: CDR1 MNHEY and CDR2 SVGEGT. The CDR3 spells CASSYNSGDSRSSGANVLTF. CDR3 coding DNA: TGTGCCAGCAGTTATAATTCCGGAGACAGTCGAAGCTCTGGGGCCAACGTCCTGACTTTC.

This chain uses TRBV6-5 with TRBJ2-5; the match to TRBD1 covers 11 bases. V shed 6 bases and J 1 base; nucleotides not matched to a gene: 4. CDR3 length: 15 amino acids. CDR1 MNHEY and CDR2 SVGAGI come from the germline V gene. CDR3 region: CASSLGQGGQETQYF. In nucleotides, the CDR3 is TGTGCCAGCAGCCTGGGACAGGGGGGCCAAGAGACCCAGTACTTC.

The chain carries TRBV18 and TRBJ2-3, with D possibly being TRBD2 (5 bases). Deletions cut 2 bases from V and 0 bases from J, with 12 bases between. The CDR3 is 16 residues long. From germline, CDR1 is KGHSH and CDR2 LQKENI. This chain's CDR3 is CASSPIPSGSTDTQYF. The CDR3 DNA reads as TGTGCCAGCTCACCAATACCCAGCGGCAGCACAGATACGCAGTATTTT.

V usage is TRBV28 and J usage is TRBJ1-1; 9 nucleotides agree with TRBD1. CDR1 and CDR2 from the germline V gene are MDHEN and SYDVKM. The CDR3 covers 15 residues. The ends lost 5 bases at V and 7 bases at J; junction bases unmatched: 11. CDR3 sequence: CASSLGGTGTNEAFF. As DNA, the CDR3 is TGTGCCAGCAGTCTTGGGGGGACAGGGACGAATGAAGCTTTCTTT.